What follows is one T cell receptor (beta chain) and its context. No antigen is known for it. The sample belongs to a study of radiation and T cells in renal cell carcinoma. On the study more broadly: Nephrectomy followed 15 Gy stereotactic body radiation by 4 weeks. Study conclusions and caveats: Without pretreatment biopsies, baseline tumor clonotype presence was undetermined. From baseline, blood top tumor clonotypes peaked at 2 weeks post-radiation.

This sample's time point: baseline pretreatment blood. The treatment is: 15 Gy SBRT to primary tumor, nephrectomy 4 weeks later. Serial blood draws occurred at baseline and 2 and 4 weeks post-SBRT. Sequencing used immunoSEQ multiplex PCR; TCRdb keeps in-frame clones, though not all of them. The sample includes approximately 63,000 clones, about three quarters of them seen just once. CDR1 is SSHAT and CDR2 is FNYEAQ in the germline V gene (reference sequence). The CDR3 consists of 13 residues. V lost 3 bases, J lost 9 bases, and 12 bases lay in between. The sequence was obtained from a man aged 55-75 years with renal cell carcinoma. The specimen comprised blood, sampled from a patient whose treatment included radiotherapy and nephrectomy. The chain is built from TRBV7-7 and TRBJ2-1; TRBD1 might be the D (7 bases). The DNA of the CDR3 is TGTGCCAGCAGCTTCAGCCAGGGGGGTGAGCAGTTCTTC. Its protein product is CASSFSQGGEQFF.